This T cell receptor beta chain was retrieved from a study of vaccination effects on CD4 cells after COVID-19. Study-wide points: In the late period after vaccination, infection- and vaccine-induced clones contracted markedly. The study enrolled few convalescent patients and sampled no early post-infection timepoints. New vaccine-induced clones were the main type among post-vaccine spike-reactive clones in convalescents.

Ahead of sequencing, the ViraFEST assay grew antigen-specific CD4+ T cells using viral peptide pools. CD4+ T cell isolation took place after 10 days of culture. The person acquired a PCR-confirmed SARS-CoV-2 infection between March and December 2020. Around 2.2 million PBMC per well received around 9.3 IU/ml IL-2 and roughly 10 ug/ml peptides in culture. This CDR3 has 14 residues. With 1 base removed from V and 6 bases from J, the gap between germline ends came to 13 bases. Looked up from germline, CDR1 is SGHNT and CDR2 is YYREEE (reference sequence). A remark on this clone: Its target is not known.

Clones were read by immunoSEQ multiplex PCR, and TCRdb kept only the in-frame ones, dropping some. The sample includes 42,000 or so clones, around 72% of them seen just once. The sequence came from a human donor who had a prior SARS-CoV-2 infection. The rearrangement uses TRBV5-4 and TRBJ1-1; D remains unclear. This specimen was CD4+ T cells from PBMCs cultured with a peptide pool, taken before COVID-19 vaccination. The CDR3 reads CASSLPRHSAEAFF. CDR3 in DNA: TGTGCCAGCAGCTTGCCCCGGCACTCGGCTGAAGCTTTCTTT.